These 17 T cell receptor beta chains were sequenced from one sample in a study of blood T cell repertoires in COVID-19. Using immunoSEQ multiplex PCR, the repertoire was profiled, and TCRdb retains in-frame clones only, with some absent. The sample has 60,000 to 85,000 clones, around 83% seen once. The sequencing input was peripheral blood. The receptor source for this set is a man older than 75 with acute or convalescent COVID-19.

This chain connects TRBV6-5 to TRBJ2-2; 8 bases agree with TRBD1. Germline V lookup: CDR1 MNHEY, CDR2 SVGAGI. CDR3 length: 15 amino acids. With 7 bases clipped from V and 5 bases from J, the junction kept 9 bases outside the gene matches. The CDR3 protein is CASTRGTGSTGELFF. The CDR3 DNA follows: TGTGCCAGCACCCGCGGGACAGGATCTACCGGGGAGCTGTTTTTT.

The table lists this clone with a count of one. One end of the junction is discordant with germline, which a read error may explain. The genes are TRBV4-1 and TRBJ1-2; D is unclear. The germline gives CDR1 MGHRA, CDR2 YSYEKL. The CDR3 consists of 12 residues. The CDR3 DNA reads TGCGCCAGCAACCAAGAGGGCCCCGGCTACACCTTC. As protein: CASNQEGPGYTF.

The rearrangement links TRBV3-1 (or the pseudogene TRBV3-2) to TRBJ2-5; TRBD2 matches at 12 bases. CDR1 is LGHDT, CDR2 YNNKEL, per germline (reference sequence). V gave up 0 bases and J gave up 1 base; unmatched junction bases: 6. The CDR3 spans 18 residues. The CDR3 here is CASSQEKTSGGLQETQYF. The CDR3 region has the DNA TGTGCCAGCAGCCAAGAAAAGACTAGCGGGGGCCTCCAAGAGACCCAGTACTTC.

This chain uses TRBV7-2 with TRBJ1-3; TRBD1 aligns across 12 bases. The CDR3 has 15 amino acids. Germline CDR1 is SGHTA and CDR2 is FQGNSA. V dropped 5 bases and J dropped 8; count of bases not matched to a gene: 7. The CDR3 nucleotides read TGTGCCAGCAGCCTCCGGGACAGGGGGCCGGACACCATATATTTT. Translating it yields CASSLRDRGPDTIYF.

This chain connects TRBV30 to TRBJ2-6; the D gene is possibly TRBD2 (6 bases). There are 17 residues in the CDR3. CDR1 is GTSNPN and CDR2 is SVGIG in the germline V gene (reference sequence). Trimming pared 2 bases from V and 0 bases from J, leaving 14 bases between. The CDR3 DNA reads as TGTGCCTGGAGTACCCGAGTGGGACTCTCTGGGGCCAACGTCCTGACTTTC. Translating it yields CAWSTRVGLSGANVLTF.

The chain employs TRBV7-2 and TRBJ1-2; D is uncertain. Germline V gene lookup returns CDR1 SGHTA and CDR2 FQGNSA. The CDR3 is made up of 12 amino acids. The V gene lost 0 bases and the J gene lost 8 bases, with 7 bases spanning the gap. This chain's CDR3 is CASSLAREGYTF. In nucleotides, the CDR3 is TGTGCCAGCAGCTTAGCGAGGGAGGGCTACACCTTC.

This chain joins TRBV6-5 and TRBJ2-2; maybe TRBD2 (5 bases). Germline V lookup: CDR1 MNHEY, CDR2 SVGAGI. Trimming shortened V by 4 bases and J by 0 bases, and 9 bases separated the two germline ends. The CDR3 is 15 amino acids. CDR3: CASSSDSANTGELFF. The CDR3 region has the DNA TGTGCCAGCAGTTCGGACTCCGCGAACACCGGGGAGCTGTTTTTT.

This clone was picked up a small number of times. The genes are TRBV5-1 and TRBJ2-7; 7 bases align to TRBD1. V lost 4 bases, J lost 6 bases, and 4 bases stayed unmatched. In germline, CDR1 is SGHRS, CDR2 YFSETQ. The CDR3 totals 12 residues. The CDR3 loop is CASSTTGVEQYF. The CDR3 nucleotides read TGCGCCAGCAGCACCACAGGGGTCGAGCAGTACTTC.

This clone was recorded only once. CDR3: CASSQATGNQPQHF. The CDR3 nucleotides are TGTGCCAGCAGCCAAGCTACGGGGAATCAGCCCCAGCATTTT. This rearrangement joins TRBV3-1 (or the pseudogene TRBV3-2) to TRBJ1-5; D gene unclear. V dropped 1 base and J dropped 4 bases, with 8 bases sitting between them. This CDR3 contains 14 residues. CDR1 and CDR2 (germline): LGHDT, YNNKEL (reference sequence).

The chain uses TRBV19 and TRBJ1-5; 8 positions agree with TRBD1. Germline CDR1 is LNHDA and CDR2 is SQIVND (reference sequence). J was trimmed by 2 bases and V by 6 bases; bases with no gene match: 0. CDR3 length: 13 amino acids. CDR3 loop: CASRDRGNQPQHF. CDR3 sequence (DNA): TGTGCCAGTAGGGACAGGGGCAATCAGCCCCAGCATTTT.

This chain connects TRBV12-3 or TRBV12-4 to TRBJ1-2; no definite D call. The CDR3 spans 13 residues. With 6 bases removed from V and 8 bases from J, the gap between germline ends came to 16 bases. This CDR3 is CASSLNTGRGYTF. The CDR3 DNA reads as TGTGCCAGCAGCCTAAACACCGGCAGGGGCTACACCTTC.

The CDR3 sequence is CAATDYNSPLHF. CDR3 DNA sequence: TGTGCCGCAACAGATTATAATTCACCCCTCCACTTT. The rearrangement uses TRBV2 and TRBJ1-6; D not certain. The germline CDR1 and CDR2 sequences are SNHLY and FYNNEI. The length of the CDR3 is 12 residues. V lost 11 bases and J lost 4, with 9 bases in between.

This rearrangement joins TRBV6-5 to TRBJ2-2; TRBD1 is a possible D gene (5 bases). V lost 6 bases and J lost 4, with 15 bases in between. The CDR3 consists of 15 residues. Germline V gives CDR1 MNHEY, CDR2 SVGAGI. The CDR3: CASRMILRGTGELFF. CDR3 DNA: TGTGCCAGCAGGATGATTCTTAGGGGCACCGGGGAGCTGTTTTTT.

This clone has more than one count but fewer than ten. This chain links TRBV4-2 with TRBJ2-7; 9 bases are shared with TRBD1. Trimming at V came to 1 base and at J to 3 bases, leaving 1 base not matched to a gene. Germline CDR1 and CDR2: LGHNA and YNFKEQ. The CDR3 consists of 14 residues. The CDR3 bases are TGTGCCAGCAGCCAAGGACAGGGGGACTACGAGCAGTACTTC. Translating gives CASSQGQGDYEQYF.

The chain has TRBV10-3 and TRBJ2-7; 11 bases agree with TRBD2. The J call may be incorrect, as the DNA end agrees better with TRBJ2-1. Germline V lookup: CDR1 ENHRY, CDR2 SYGVKD. The CDR3 has 16 residues. CDR3 nucleotide sequence: TGTGCCATCAGTGGAACTAGCGGGGGACTTCTTTATGAGCAGTTCTTC. As protein: CAISGTSGGLLYEQFF.

J is TRBJ1-5 and V is TRBV9, with TRBD1 identical over 7 bases. Germline assignment: CDR1 SGDLS and CDR2 YYNGEE. CDR3 length: 15 residues. The V segment lost 4 bases and the J segment 7 bases; nucleotides outside the gene matches: 11. CDR3 nucleotides: TGTGCCAGCAGCCCTGACAGGGATGCTGACCAGCCCCAGCATTTT. This sequence encodes CASSPDRDADQPQHF.

The chain couples TRBV27 to TRBJ1-4; tentative D call: TRBD1 (5 bases). This CDR3 is 17 amino acids long. Germline lookup yields CDR1 MNHEY and CDR2 SMNVEV (reference sequence). V lost 1 base to trimming and J lost 5 bases, with 17 bases between them. The CDR3 region is CASSLYPGTGINEKLFF. Written as DNA, the CDR3 is TGTGCCAGCAGTTTATACCCGGGTACAGGAATAAATGAAAAACTGTTTTTT.